The 10 T cell receptor beta chains in this list originate from one sample, sequenced in a study of blood T cells in healthy people across ages. Next came a second PCR, run for about 7 to 11 cycles, which used a sample-barcoded 5' primer along with a J-beta primer mix. From the 5' RACE reads, TCRdb called clonotypes with MiXCR, one entry per CDR3 protein. The table includes roughly 1.5 million distinct CDR3 sequences, approximately 43% detected once. Sequenced sample: blood. These receptors came from a woman under 30 in good health.

The V call is TRBV3-1, the J call TRBJ1-2, with a weak D call TRBD1 (6 bases). V lost 4 bases to trimming and J lost 3 bases, with 12 bases between them. CDR3 length: 14 residues. CDR1 is LGHDT and CDR2 is YNNKEL in the germline V gene (reference sequence). The CDR3 DNA sequence: TGTGCCAGCAGCCGGGGACAAATCGACTATGGCTACACCTTC. Translated: CASSRGQIDYGYTF.

In the case of this clonotype: One base away lies a much larger clone, so this may be a sequencing read error. This chain uses TRBV5-1 with TRBJ2-3; weak D call: TRBD1 (6 bases). Germline CDR1 SGHRS, CDR2 YFSETQ. The V and J ends lost 3 bases and 0 bases respectively, with 11 bases between them. CDR3 size: 15 residues. The CDR3 DNA sequence: TGCGCCAGCAGCTATCCGGGACAAAGCACAGATACGCAGTATTTT. It specifies CASSYPGQSTDTQYF.

This clonotype appeared a few times. The chain couples TRBV12-3 or TRBV12-4 to TRBJ2-7, with D maybe TRBD1 (6 bases). Trimming shortened V by 7 bases and J by 0 bases, and 10 bases separated the two germline ends. The length of the CDR3 is 13 residues. CDR3 sequence: CASNLDSSYEQYF. CDR3 coding DNA: TGTGCCAGCAACCTGGACAGCTCCTACGAGCAGTACTTC.

This clonotype was seen only a few times. The chain links TRBV29-1 to TRBJ2-1; D is unclear. The CDR3 length is 12 residues. CDR1 SQVTM and CDR2 ANQGSEA come from the germline V gene. Trimming removed 2 bases from V and 5 bases from J, with 7 bases in between. Here the CDR3 reads CSVEIRDNEQFF. The CDR3 nucleotides read TGCAGCGTTGAAATCCGCGACAATGAGCAGTTCTTC.

The gene calls are TRBV7-9 and TRBJ2-1, with D possibly being TRBD1 or TRBD2 (5 bases each). V shed 6 bases and J shed 0 bases, with 9 bases lying between them. The length of the CDR3 is 14 residues. Germline CDR1 is SEHNR and CDR2 is FQNEAQ (reference sequence). DNA for the CDR3: TGTGCCAGCAGGGGGGTCGACTCCTACAATGAGCAGTTCTTC. Residues: CASRGVDSYNEQFF.

V is TRBV27 and J is TRBJ1-5; D is unclear. V dropped 2 bases and J dropped 0 bases, with 5 bases sitting between them. CDR1 MNHEY and CDR2 SMNVEV come from the germline V gene (reference sequence). This CDR3 comprises 14 residues. CDR3 bases: TGTGCCAGCAGTTTAGCCTTTAGCAATCAGCCCCAGCATTTT. This translates into CASSLAFSNQPQHF.

The chain uses TRBV2 and TRBJ1-2; 7 positions match TRBD1. Trimming removed 6 bases from V and 3 bases from J; junction bases left unmatched: 10. The CDR3 sequence is 15 residues long. Germline CDR1 reads SNHLY; CDR2 reads FYNNEI. The CDR3 region is CASRDRTGTYYGYTF. DNA of the CDR3: TGTGCCAGCAGGGACCGGACAGGAACGTACTATGGCTACACCTTC.

This clonotype came up once. The rearrangement joins TRBV5-1 to TRBJ2-1; 8 bases agree with TRBD1. The V and J ends lost 4 bases and 5 bases, in that order; junction bases with no gene match: 5. The V gene's germline CDR1 is SGHRS and CDR2 YFSETQ. This CDR3 comprises 14 residues. CDR3 sequence: CASSVGQAHNEQFF. Written as DNA, the CDR3 is TGCGCCAGCAGCGTGGGACAGGCCCACAATGAGCAGTTCTTC.

This clonotype was counted between two and nine times. This chain uses TRBV10-3 with TRBJ2-5; 11 bases align to TRBD2. The CDR3 loop spans 15 amino acids. Trimming removed 8 bases from V and 4 bases from J; junction bases left unmatched: 9. Germline lookup yields CDR1 ENHRY and CDR2 SYGVKD. CDR3 bases: TGTGCCATCGCCGGGACTAGCGGATTTTCAGAGACCCAGTACTTC. It specifies CAIAGTSGFSETQYF.

This chain uses TRBV3-1 with TRBJ2-7; TRBD2 matches at 11 bases. The junction had 3 bases not matched to a gene; V was cut back by 3 bases and J by 2 bases. The CDR3 is 15 residues long. From germline, CDR1 is LGHDT and CDR2 YNNKEL (reference sequence). CDR3 in amino acids: CASSQFSGGAYEQYF. The DNA for the CDR3 is TGTGCCAGCAGCCAGTTTAGCGGGGGGGCCTACGAGCAGTACTTC.